This is a list of T cell receptor beta chains from one sample in a study of T cell responses to AZD1222 COVID-19 vaccine. Generated by immunoSEQ multiplex PCR, the TCRdb table keeps only in-frame clones and is missing some. The sample has some 120,000 clones; about 86% are singletons. The sample in question was peripheral blood, obtained on day 0 of AZD1222 vaccination. The receptor set was obtained from an adult in good health. Both conserved end residues are part of each CDR3. The D gene is left open where the match is weak. For some rows the clone size is stated as once, few or many, or as a class when expanded; others skip it.

>TRBV5-1|TRBD2|TRBJ2-3|-
TGCGCCAGCAGCCCTAGGACTAGCACCACAGATACGCAGTATTTT
CASSPRTSTTDTQYF
>TRBV6-2/TRBV6-3|TRBD1|TRBJ1-5|once
TGTGCCAGCAGTGACGGACAGGGGACTGATCAGCCCCAGCATTTT
CASSDGQGTDQPQHF
>TRBV5-4|TRBD1|TRBJ2-3|-
TGTGCCAGCAGCTTAACGGGACAGGGGATCACAGATACGCAGTATTTT
CASSLTGQGITDTQYF
>TRBV5-1|TRBD1|TRBJ1-5|-
TGCGCCAGCAGCACGGGGGACAGTTCATTTCAGCCCCAGCATTTT
CASSTGDSSFQPQHF
>TRBV4-2|-|TRBJ2-3|-
TGTGCCAGCAGCCAAGGACGGTCCAACACAGATACGCAGTATTTT
CASSQGRSNTDTQYF
>TRBV7-8|TRBD1|TRBJ2-5|-
TGTGCCAGCAGCCGAGACAGGGGAACAGAGACCCAGTACTTC
CASSRDRGTETQYF
>TRBV30|-|TRBJ1-2|-
TGTGCCTGGAGTGTACTACGTGGGGGACGGGCTAATGGCTACACCTTC
CAWSVLRGGRANGYTF
>TRBV6-5|-|TRBJ2-7|few
TGTGCCAGCAGGGATTTCTACGAGCAGTACTTC
CASRDFYEQYF
>TRBV5-1|-|TRBJ2-7|-
TGCGCCAGCACTCAGGGGGCTAGCGGAGCCTACGAGCAGTACTTC
CASTQGASGAYEQYF
>TRBV28|-|TRBJ1-1|-
TGTGCCAGCGGGTCAGCTACCATGAACACTGAAGCTTTCTTT
CASGSATMNTEAFF
>TRBV30|TRBD2|TRBJ2-3|-
TGTGCCTGGAGTTCTAGCGGGAGGGCCGAAGATACGCAGTATTTT
CAWSSSGRAEDTQYF
>TRBV3-1/TRBV3-2|-|TRBJ1-6|-
TGTGCCAGCAGCCAAGTGAAAGGGGGGTATAATTCACCCCTCCACTTT
CASSQVKGGYNSPLHF
>TRBV9|-|TRBJ1-3|few
TGTGCCAGCAGCGTAGTTGCAGGGAGGACCTCTGGAAACACCATATATTTT
CASSVVAGRTSGNTIYF
>TRBV7-2|-|TRBJ2-5|-
TGTGCCAGCAGCTTGGGGGGGGGCCCAGAGACCCAGTACTTC
CASSLGGGPETQYF
>TRBV2|TRBD2|TRBJ2-1|-
TGTGCCAGCAGGAGGACTAGCGGGAGTGCCGGTGAGCAGTTCTTC
CASRRTSGSAGEQFF
>TRBV5-4|TRBD1|TRBJ2-7|-
TGTGCCAGCAGCTCTAGGGGGCTTGGGGGCGAGCAGTACTTC
CASSSRGLGGEQYF
>TRBV27|-|TRBJ2-1|-
TGTGCCAGCAGTTTAGGGGGGAATGAGCAGTTCTTC
CASSLGGNEQFF
>TRBV28|-|TRBJ2-4|-
TGTGCCAGCAGAACTGGGGGCGGCAAAAACATTCAGTACTTC
CASRTGGGKNIQYF
>TRBV20-1|-|TRBJ2-5|-
TGCAGCAGACAGGACCAAGAGACCCAGTACTTC
CSRQDQETQYF
>TRBV7-9|-|TRBJ1-5|-
TGTGCCAGCAGCTTAGGTAGGGACAATGGACTAAATCAGCCCCAGCATTTT
CASSLGRDNGLNQPQHF
>TRBV2|-|TRBJ2-1|-
TGTGCCAGCAGTGAAGCGCTTGGGGGCTTACTTAGGCAGTTCTTC
CASSEALGGLLRQFF
>TRBV25-1|-|TRBJ1-6|-
TGTGCCAGCAGGATCACAGGTTTGAATTCACCCCTCCACTTT
CASRITGLNSPLHF
>TRBV18|-|TRBJ1-1|-
TGTGCCAGCTCACACGGGGATGTCACTGAAGCTTTCTTT
CASSHGDVTEAFF
>TRBV7-9|-|TRBJ2-1|-
TGTGCCAGCAGCTCCACGACTGGAAAAAACAATGAGCAGTTCTTC
CASSSTTGKNNEQFF
>TRBV19|TRBD1|TRBJ1-2|-
TGTGCCAGTAGCTCCCAAAAACAGGGGGCGTATGGCTACACCTTC
CASSSQKQGAYGYTF
>TRBV9|-|TRBJ1-2|-
TGTGCCAGCAGCGAGCAAGGGGGACCTCTAGCTAACTATGGCTACACCTTC
CASSEQGGPLANYGYTF
>TRBV5-1|-|TRBJ2-7|-
TGCGCCAGCAGCCCGTCGGGGTCGGTTGTAGCGTTCGAGCAGTACTTC
CASSPSGSVVAFEQYF
>TRBV11-2|-|TRBJ2-2|-
TGTGCCAGCAGCCCCGTAGGGCCCGGGGAGCTGTTTTTT
CASSPVGPGELFF
>TRBV7-3|TRBD1|TRBJ2-6|-
TGTGCCAGCAGCCCCCTGGACAGGGGGTCTGGGGCCAACGTCCTGACTTTC
CASSPLDRGSGANVLTF
>TRBV19|-|TRBJ1-5|-
TGTGCCAGTAGTTCCGGCGCAGGCAATCAGCCCCAGCATTTT
CASSSGAGNQPQHF
>TRBV6-5|TRBD1|TRBJ2-7|-
TGTGCCAGCAGTTACCTGGACAGGGTCTACGAGCAGTACTTC
CASSYLDRVYEQYF
>TRBV29-1|TRBD2|TRBJ2-1|-
TGCAGCGTCGCTAGGAGACGGGAGGTCTACAATGAGCAGTTCTTC
CSVARRREVYNEQFF
>TRBV27|-|TRBJ2-7|few
TGTGCCAGCAGTTCTGCAGGGAGCGAGCAGTACTTC
CASSSAGSEQYF
>TRBV5-1|-|TRBJ2-7|few
TGCGCCAGCAGCTTGGCTCGTAGCCCCTCGGGGTACGAGCAGTACTTC
CASSLARSPSGYEQYF
>TRBV6-6|TRBD2|TRBJ2-7|-
TGTGCCAGCAGGTCTAGCGGGACCTACGAGCAGTACTTC
CASRSSGTYEQYF
>TRBV18|TRBD1|TRBJ1-3|once
TGTGCCAGCTCACCAGAGACAGGGAGAAACACCATATATTTT
CASSPETGRNTIYF
>TRBV19|-|TRBJ2-7|once
TGTGCCAGTAGTTACACGGGGGCCGAGCAGTACTTC
CASSYTGAEQYF
>TRBV6-6|-|TRBJ2-1|-
TGTGCCAGCAGTTACTCATCTGGCAATGAGCAGTTCTTC
CASSYSSGNEQFF
>TRBV2|-|TRBJ1-1|-
TGTGCCAGCAGTGCCGACAGCCAGGTGGACACTGAAGCTTTCTTT
CASSADSQVDTEAFF
>TRBV19|TRBD2|TRBJ2-3|-
TGTGCCAGTAGTATCCGGACTAGCGGGAGCCGATCGGCAGATACGCAGTATTTT
CASSIRTSGSRSADTQYF
>TRBV15|-|TRBJ1-3|-
TGTGCCACCAGCGAGGACTTCTACTCTGGAAACACCATATATTTT
CATSEDFYSGNTIYF
>TRBV18|TRBD2|TRBJ2-1|-
TGTGCCAGCTCACGGGGACTAGCGGGAGATACTGAGCAGTTCTTC
CASSRGLAGDTEQFF
>TRBV7-9|TRBD2|TRBJ2-3|-
TGTGCCAGCACCACATTGACTAGCCCAAACACAGATACGCAGTATTTT
CASTTLTSPNTDTQYF
>TRBV11-2|TRBD2|TRBJ2-1|-
TGTGCCAGCAGCTTCAGTGCGGGAGGATACGAGCAGTTCTTC
CASSFSAGGYEQFF
>TRBV18|-|TRBJ1-3|-
TGTGCCAGCTCACCACCTTCACCCGTCTCTGGAAACACCATATATTTT
CASSPPSPVSGNTIYF
>TRBV9|TRBD1|TRBJ2-7|-
TGTGCCAGCAGCGTAGGAGGGACAGGGGTCCTCTACGAGCAGTACTTC
CASSVGGTGVLYEQYF
>TRBV7-2|-|TRBJ1-5|-
TGTGCCAGCACCTACAGCGCTATCCAGCCCCAGCATTTT
CASTYSAIQPQHF
>TRBV5-1|-|TRBJ2-7|-
TGCGCCAGCAGCTTGGTAGGGGGGTACGAGCAGTACTTC
CASSLVGGYEQYF
>TRBV10-3|-|TRBJ2-1|-
TGTGCCATCAGTGGAGGGGTGGATGAGCAGTTCTTC
CAISGGVDEQFF
>TRBV7-3|-|TRBJ1-1|-
TGTGCCAGCAGCTTAACGGGGCCGATGAACACTGAAGCTTTCTTT
CASSLTGPMNTEAFF
>TRBV6-5|TRBD1|TRBJ2-1|-
TGTGCCAGCAGTTACTCAGGGGGCGAGCAGTTCTTC
CASSYSGGEQFF
>TRBV19|TRBD1|TRBJ2-1|-
TGTGCCAGTAGCCCTTGGGACAGGGGAGATAATGAGCAGTTCTTC
CASSPWDRGDNEQFF
>TRBV20-1|-|TRBJ2-3|-
TGCAGTGCTAGTGCCCTGGGAGGTCGGACAGATACGCAGTATTTT
CSASALGGRTDTQYF
>TRBV11-2|TRBD2|TRBJ2-7|-
TGTGCCAGCAGCTTAGTCCGGTGGGCTAGCGGGGACGGGGAGCAGTACTTC
CASSLVRWASGDGEQYF
>TRBV19|TRBD2|TRBJ2-1|few
TGTGCCAGTAGTACCACTAGCGGGAGTGGTGAGCAGTTCTTC
CASSTTSGSGEQFF